Listed below are T cell receptor beta chains from one sample, sequenced in a study of identical twins. In TCRdb, the 5' RACE reads were re-called with MiXCR into one record per CDR3 protein. The data contain roughly 250,000 distinct CDR3 sequences, over 12% of them seen just once; the ten biggest clones take up around 8.3%. Sequences were obtained from memory (CD45RO+) T cells sorted from blood. The receptor source for this set is a young woman in good health. The CDR3 runs from the conserved cysteine through the conserved F or W. A D gene is named only where the DNA matches it firmly. The size of a clone is reported for some rows only, either as once, few or many, or as a class for expanded clones.

V gene	J gene	D gene	clone size	CDR3 protein	CDR3 DNA
TRBV7-2	TRBJ2-1	.	.	CASSSRGFWDNEQFF	TGTGCCAGCAGCTCCAGGGGTTTTTGGGACAATGAGCAGTTCTTC
TRBV7-2	TRBJ2-5	.	.	CASSLEGGRSWETQYF	TGTGCCAGCAGCTTAGAGGGTGGGAGGAGCTGGGAGACCCAGTACTTC
TRBV6-5	TRBJ2-3	.	.	CASSYFPESSTDTQYF	TGTGCCAGCAGTTACTTCCCAGAATCTAGCACAGATACGCAGTATTTT
TRBV2	TRBJ2-3	TRBD2	.	CASSPPSAGTYTQYF	TGTGCCAGCAGCCCCCCATCAGCGGGGACTTATACGCAGTATTTT
TRBV12-3/TRBV12-4	TRBJ2-7	TRBD2	.	CASSHPTGTRNDEQYF	TGTGCCAGCAGTCACCCCACCGGGACTAGAAATGACGAGCAGTACTTC
TRBV7-2	TRBJ2-1	.	many	CASSLESVAEQFF	TGTGCCAGCAGCTTAGAATCTGTGGCTGAGCAGTTCTTC
TRBV7-8	TRBJ2-7	.	.	CASSHLLAYEQYF	TGTGCCAGCAGCCACCTTTTGGCCTACGAGCAGTACTTC
TRBV5-1	TRBJ2-7	TRBD1	few	CASSLVGQGADEQYF	TGCGCCAGCAGCTTGGTTGGACAGGGGGCGGACGAGCAGTACTTC
TRBV5-1	TRBJ1-1	.	many	CASSTSGTKNTEAFF	TGCGCCAGCAGCACCTCAGGGACGAAGAACACTGAAGCTTTCTTT
TRBV6-1	TRBJ2-7	.	few	CASSESPESSYEQYF	TGTGCCAGCAGTGAATCTCCCGAGAGCTCCTACGAGCAGTACTTC
TRBV12-3/TRBV12-4	TRBJ2-4	.	many	CASSLYGDIQYF	TGTGCCAGCAGTTTATACGGGGACATTCAGTACTTC
TRBV5-4	TRBJ2-5	.	.	CASSSRRVLGETQYF	TGTGCCAGCAGCTCCCGGCGGGTCTTAGGAGAGACCCAGTACTTC
TRBV25-1	TRBJ2-7	.	many	CASRDSPYEQYF	TGTGCCAGCCGGGACTCACCCTACGAGCAGTACTTC
TRBV29-1	TRBJ1-5	.	few	CSVGGNSNQPQHF	TGCAGCGTTGGAGGGAATAGCAATCAGCCCCAGCATTTT
TRBV7-3	TRBJ1-5	.	few	CASSPHPGQPQHF	TGTGCCAGCAGCCCCCACCCGGGTCAGCCCCAGCATTTT
TRBV11-3	TRBJ2-2	.	few	CASSRFQSTGELFF	TGTGCCAGCAGCCGATTCCAGTCCACCGGGGAGCTGTTTTTT
TRBV6-2/TRBV6-3	TRBJ2-3	TRBD2	.	CASSYSCRASGWDTQYF	TGTGCCAGCAGTTACTCCTGTAGGGCTAGCGGGTGGGATACGCAGTATTTT
TRBV12-3/TRBV12-4	TRBJ2-5	TRBD2	.	CVSSFGLAGRIGETQYF	TGTGTCAGCAGTTTTGGGTTAGCGGGGAGAATCGGGGAGACCCAGTACTTC
TRBV9	TRBJ1-2	.	many	CASSGRQAFTSGYTF	TGTGCCAGCAGCGGACGACAGGCTTTCACTTCTGGCTACACCTTC
TRBV11-2	TRBJ1-2	.	.	CASSLDPGAHYGYTF	TGTGCCAGCAGCTTAGATCCCGGGGCTCACTATGGCTACACCTTC
TRBV5-1	TRBJ2-2	.	few	CASSQTSAGGELFF	TGCGCCAGCAGCCAAACAAGCGCTGGCGGGGAGCTGTTTTTT
TRBV20-1	TRBJ2-2	.	many	CSARTTGIGELFF	TGCAGTGCTAGGACAACGGGCATTGGGGAGCTGTTTTTT
TRBV3-1	TRBJ2-1	TRBD1	few	CASSHGDRACGDNEQFF	TGTGCCAGCAGCCACGGCGACAGGGCGTGTGGCGACAATGAGCAGTTCTTC
TRBV20-1	TRBJ2-7	TRBD2	.	CSARTPGLAGSEQYF	TGCAGTGCTAGAACCCCGGGACTAGCGGGATCCGAGCAGTACTTC
TRBV19	TRBJ1-6	TRBD1	many	CASRDRENSPLHF	TGTGCCAGCCGGGACAGGGAGAATTCACCCCTCCACTTT
TRBV20-1	TRBJ2-5	TRBD2	.	CSALSGLASLQETQYF	TGCAGTGCCTTGTCCGGACTAGCGAGTCTCCAAGAGACCCAGTACTTC
TRBV7-2	TRBJ1-4	TRBD1	many	CASSLGQDEKLFF	TGTGCCAGCAGCTTGGGACAGGATGAAAAACTGTTTTTT
TRBV5-1	TRBJ1-1	.	many	CASSFLSSAGTEAFF	TGCGCCAGCAGCTTTCTAAGTTCCGCCGGCACTGAAGCTTTCTTT
TRBV11-3	TRBJ2-2	.	.	CASSLVGLPGELFF	TGTGCCAGCAGCTTAGTAGGGCTTCCCGGGGAGCTGTTTTTT
TRBV18	TRBJ1-1	.	many	CASSPSITGEAFF	TGTGCCAGCTCACCGTCAATTACAGGTGAAGCTTTCTTT
TRBV3-1	TRBJ1-5	.	many	CASSQELARPQHF	TGTGCCAGCAGCCAAGAATTGGCCAGGCCCCAGCATTTT
TRBV9	TRBJ2-1	TRBD2	few	CASSVVAGLASHEQFF	TGTGCCAGCAGCGTAGTAGCGGGACTAGCGAGCCATGAGCAGTTCTTC
TRBV29-1	TRBJ1-1	.	.	CSVVMGNTEAFF	TGCAGCGTTGTCATGGGGAACACTGAAGCTTTCTTT
TRBV20-1	TRBJ2-2	.	.	CSARTSRQPTGELFF	TGCAGTGCTAGAACATCTCGGCAACCAACCGGGGAGCTGTTTTTT
TRBV5-1	TRBJ2-2	.	.	CASSLAEIASMGAGELFF	TGCGCCAGCAGCTTGGCCGAGATAGCGTCAATGGGGGCCGGGGAGCTGTTTTTT
TRBV20-1	TRBJ1-2	TRBD1	few	CSASRTGVGYTF	TGCAGTGCTAGCCGGACAGGGGTTGGCTACACCTTC
TRBV27	TRBJ2-1	.	.	CASSLTGFSEQFF	TGTGCCAGCAGTTTAACGGGATTCTCTGAGCAGTTCTTC
TRBV11-2	TRBJ2-7	.	.	CASSSPAAGYEQYF	TGTGCCAGCAGCTCCCCGGCTGCGGGATACGAGCAGTACTTC
TRBV7-2	TRBJ1-2	.	.	CASSLGRFYGYTF	TGTGCCAGCAGCTTAGGCCGTTTCTATGGCTACACCTTC
TRBV20-1	TRBJ2-3	.	few	CSASSRQRADTQYF	TGCAGTGCTAGTTCTCGGCAGAGGGCAGATACGCAGTATTTT
TRBV10-3	TRBJ1-3	.	few	CAISESHGGGGHTIYF	TGTGCCATCAGTGAGTCCCATGGGGGCGGAGGGCACACCATATATTTT
TRBV29-1	TRBJ2-5	.	few	CSVLRRGFGTQYF	TGCAGCGTCCTCCGTCGGGGGTTTGGGACCCAGTACTTC
TRBV12-3/TRBV12-4	TRBJ1-2	.	few	CASSLMGDPNYGYTF	TGTGCCAGCAGTTTAATGGGGGACCCTAACTATGGCTACACCTTC
TRBV20-1	TRBJ1-1	TRBD1	.	CSASGQALNTEAFF	TGCAGTGCTAGTGGACAGGCCCTGAACACTGAAGCTTTCTTT
TRBV20-1	TRBJ1-1	.	.	CSGVRNTEAFF	TGCAGTGGGGTGCGGAACACTGAAGCTTTCTTT
TRBV7-9	TRBJ2-3	TRBD2	.	CASSVKLAESTDTQYF	TGTGCCAGCAGCGTCAAACTAGCGGAGAGCACAGATACGCAGTATTTT
TRBV10-2	TRBJ2-5	TRBD1	few	CASSKPGGLETQYF	TGCGCCAGCAGTAAACCAGGGGGCTTGGAGACCCAGTACTTC
TRBV6-1	TRBJ2-7	.	.	CASRSGLLNIDEQYF	TGTGCCAGCAGATCGGGACTCCTCAACATCGACGAGCAGTACTTC
TRBV7-3	TRBJ2-3	.	.	CASSLRPNSDTQYF	TGTGCCAGCAGCTTAAGACCCAACTCGGATACGCAGTATTTT
TRBV27	TRBJ1-1	TRBD1	.	CASSLDRVLNTEAFF	TGTGCCAGCAGTCTAGACAGGGTTTTGAACACTGAAGCTTTCTTT
TRBV5-1	TRBJ2-1	.	once	CASSLSNLRKDEQFF	TGCGCCAGCAGCTTGTCCAACCTCAGGAAGGATGAGCAGTTCTTC